This is a list of T cell receptor beta chains from one sample in a study of monozygotic twins with inflammatory bowel disease. Using the 5' RACE reads, TCRdb records one entry per CDR3 protein without DNA. The sample has about 150,000 distinct CDR3 sequences. The specimen was blood. The receptors were gathered from a human donor with ulcerative colitis or Crohn's disease, or a healthy co-twin of an affected twin (not recorded which). Each CDR3 is given with its conserved first and last residue.

V gene	J gene	CDR3 protein
TRBV5-1	TRBJ2-7	CASSPDRVSPYEQYF
TRBV7-9	TRBJ1-3	CASSPQGSGNTIYF
TRBV20-1	TRBJ2-7	CSARGRDGEQYF
TRBV7-2	TRBJ2-5	CASSLAGQGPRETQYF
TRBV9	TRBJ2-5	CASSVAYGLLETQYF
TRBV5-6	TRBJ2-1	CASSLGRRDGEQFF
TRBV6-2/TRBV6-3	TRBJ1-1	CASSYVGNRGRGTEAFF
TRBV13	TRBJ1-4	CASSVDRGFEKLFF
TRBV2	TRBJ2-7	CASRVTGASYEQYF
TRBV6-1	TRBJ1-5	CASSEGVRQPQHF
TRBV20-1	TRBJ2-1	CSARDRVAGRNEQFF
TRBV20-1	TRBJ2-7	CSAPTEAVGEQYF
TRBV3-1	TRBJ2-7	CASSQGNTLYEQYF
TRBV6-1	TRBJ2-7	CASSEALSGTGSSYEQYF
TRBV7-6	TRBJ2-1	CASSRTSGSLNEQFF
TRBV3-1	TRBJ2-7	CASSQDPWRGYEQYF
TRBV5-5	TRBJ1-1	CASSLVGETEAFF
TRBV4-2	TRBJ2-4	CASSQEGIAKNIQYF
TRBV20-1	TRBJ1-4	CSATSQTGGEEKLFF
TRBV5-5	TRBJ2-7	CASSLEGQYEQYF
TRBV5-1	TRBJ2-3	CASSLQGGRAVDTQYF
TRBV19	TRBJ2-1	CASSKERFPDNEQFF
TRBV6-1	TRBJ1-4	CASSAGQFGGATNEKLFF
TRBV27	TRBJ2-3	CASSYGLGSGPTDTQYF
TRBV11-2	TRBJ1-4	CASSFGHGEKLFF
TRBV5-1	TRBJ1-1	CASSLEGRPNTEAFF
TRBV29-1	TRBJ2-1	CSVVPGQGITEQFF